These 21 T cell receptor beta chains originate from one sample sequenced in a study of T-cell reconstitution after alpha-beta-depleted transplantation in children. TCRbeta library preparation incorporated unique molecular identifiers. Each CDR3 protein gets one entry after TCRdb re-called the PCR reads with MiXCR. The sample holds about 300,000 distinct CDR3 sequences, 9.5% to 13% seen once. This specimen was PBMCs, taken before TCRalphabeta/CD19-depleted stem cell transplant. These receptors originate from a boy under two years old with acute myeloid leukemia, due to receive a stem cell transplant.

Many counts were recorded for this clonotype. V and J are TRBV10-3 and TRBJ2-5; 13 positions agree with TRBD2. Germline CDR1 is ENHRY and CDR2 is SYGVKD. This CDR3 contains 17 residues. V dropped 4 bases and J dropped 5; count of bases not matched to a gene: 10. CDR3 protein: CAISAATSGGAGETQYF. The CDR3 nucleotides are TGTGCCATCAGTGCCGCCACTAGCGGGGGGGCCGGGGAGACCCAGTACTTC.

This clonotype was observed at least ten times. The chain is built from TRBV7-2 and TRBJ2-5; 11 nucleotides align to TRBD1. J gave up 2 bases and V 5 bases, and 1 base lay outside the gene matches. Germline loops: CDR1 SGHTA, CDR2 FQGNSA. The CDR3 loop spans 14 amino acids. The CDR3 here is CASSGTGGQETQYF. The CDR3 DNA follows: TGTGCCAGCAGCGGGACAGGGGGGCAAGAGACCCAGTACTTC.

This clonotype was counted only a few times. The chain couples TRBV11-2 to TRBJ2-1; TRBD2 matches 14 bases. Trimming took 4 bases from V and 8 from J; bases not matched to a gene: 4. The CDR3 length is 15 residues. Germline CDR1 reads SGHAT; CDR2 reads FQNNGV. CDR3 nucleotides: TGTGCCAGCAGCTCGGGACTAGCGGGGGTCCATGAGCAGTTCTTC. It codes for CASSSGLAGVHEQFF.

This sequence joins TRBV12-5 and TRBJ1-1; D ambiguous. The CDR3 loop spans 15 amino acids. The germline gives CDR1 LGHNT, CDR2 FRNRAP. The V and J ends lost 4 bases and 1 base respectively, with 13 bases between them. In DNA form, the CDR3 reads TGTGCTAGTGGTTCCCTTATAGGAGAGAACACTGAAGCTTTCTTT. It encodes CASGSLIGENTEAFF.

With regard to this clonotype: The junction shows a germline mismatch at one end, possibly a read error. CDR3 sequence reads: CASSPTPTYSHNEQFF. The CDR3 DNA reads as TGTGCCAGCAGCCCAACACCGACTTACTCCCACAATGAGCAGTTCTTC. The chain carries TRBV5-4 and TRBJ2-1; D is undetermined. The CDR3 has 16 amino acids. CDR1 SGHNT and CDR2 YYREEE come from the germline V gene (reference sequence).

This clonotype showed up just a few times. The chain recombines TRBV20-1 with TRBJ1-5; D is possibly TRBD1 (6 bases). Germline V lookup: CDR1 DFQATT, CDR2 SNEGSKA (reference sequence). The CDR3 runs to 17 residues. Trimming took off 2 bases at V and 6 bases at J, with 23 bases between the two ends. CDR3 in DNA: TGCAGTGCTAGAACAATTGGGGCACAGGGCTTGGGTCAGCCCCAGCATTTT. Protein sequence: CSARTIGAQGLGQPQHF.

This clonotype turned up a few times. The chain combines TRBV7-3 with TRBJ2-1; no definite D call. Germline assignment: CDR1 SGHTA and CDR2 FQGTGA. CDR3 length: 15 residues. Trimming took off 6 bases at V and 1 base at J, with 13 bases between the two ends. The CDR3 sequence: CASSIRAASYNEQFF. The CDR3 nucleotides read TGTGCCAGCAGTATACGGGCGGCTTCCTACAATGAGCAGTTCTTC.

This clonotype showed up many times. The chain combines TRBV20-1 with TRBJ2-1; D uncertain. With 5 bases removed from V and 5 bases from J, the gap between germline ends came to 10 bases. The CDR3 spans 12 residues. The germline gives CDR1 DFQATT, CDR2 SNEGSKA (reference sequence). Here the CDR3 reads CSADDWNNEQFF. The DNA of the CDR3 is TGCAGTGCTGATGACTGGAACAATGAGCAGTTCTTC.

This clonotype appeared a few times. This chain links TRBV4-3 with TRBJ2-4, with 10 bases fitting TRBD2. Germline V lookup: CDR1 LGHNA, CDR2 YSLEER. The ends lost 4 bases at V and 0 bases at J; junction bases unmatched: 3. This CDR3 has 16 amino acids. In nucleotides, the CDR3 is TGCGCCAGCAGCCTCCGACTAGCGGGAGCCAAAAACATTCAGTACTTC. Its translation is CASSLRLAGAKNIQYF.

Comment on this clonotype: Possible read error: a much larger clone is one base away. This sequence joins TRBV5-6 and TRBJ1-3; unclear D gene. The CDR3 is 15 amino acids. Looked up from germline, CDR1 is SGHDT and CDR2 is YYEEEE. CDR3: CASGFGRISGNTIYF. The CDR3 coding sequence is TGTGCCAGCGGCTTCGGCCGTATCTCTGGAAACACCATATATTTT.

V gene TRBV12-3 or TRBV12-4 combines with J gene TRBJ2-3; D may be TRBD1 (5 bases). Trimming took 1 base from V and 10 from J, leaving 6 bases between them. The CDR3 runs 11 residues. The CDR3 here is CASSLGGAQYF. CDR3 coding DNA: TGTGCCAGCAGTTTAGGGGGCGCGCAGTATTTT.

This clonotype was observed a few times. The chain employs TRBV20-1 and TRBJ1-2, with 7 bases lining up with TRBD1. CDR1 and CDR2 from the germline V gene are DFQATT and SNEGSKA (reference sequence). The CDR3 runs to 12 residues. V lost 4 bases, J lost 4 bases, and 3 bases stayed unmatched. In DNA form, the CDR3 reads TGCAGTGCTATACAGGGGTCCTATGGCTACACCTTC. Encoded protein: CSAIQGSYGYTF.

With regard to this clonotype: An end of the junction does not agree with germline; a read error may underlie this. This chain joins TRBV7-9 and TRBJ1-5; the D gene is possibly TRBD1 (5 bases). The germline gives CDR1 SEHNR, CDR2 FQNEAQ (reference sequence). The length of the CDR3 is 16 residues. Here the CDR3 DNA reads TGTGCCAGCAGCGGGCCAGGGACTCCTAGCAAACAGCCCCAGCATTTT. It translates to CASSGPGTPSKQPQHF.

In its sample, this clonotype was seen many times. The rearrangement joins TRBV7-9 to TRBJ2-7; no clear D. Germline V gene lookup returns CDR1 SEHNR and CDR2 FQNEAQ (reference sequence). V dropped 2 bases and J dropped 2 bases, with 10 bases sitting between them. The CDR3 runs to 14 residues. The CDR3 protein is CASSLSQNTYEQYF. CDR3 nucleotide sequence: TGTGCCAGCAGCTTATCGCAAAACACCTACGAGCAGTACTTC.

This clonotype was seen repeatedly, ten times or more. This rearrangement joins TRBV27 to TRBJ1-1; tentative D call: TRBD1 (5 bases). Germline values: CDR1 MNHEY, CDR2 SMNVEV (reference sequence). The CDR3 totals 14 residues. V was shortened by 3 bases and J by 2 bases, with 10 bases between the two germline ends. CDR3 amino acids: CASSFLDTNTEAFF. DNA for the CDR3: TGTGCCAGCAGTTTCTTGGACACCAACACTGAAGCTTTCTTT.

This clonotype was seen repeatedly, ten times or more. The CDR3 DNA is TGTGCCAGCAGCTTACTTCCCCGGACTCGGGCTCAAGAGACCCAGTACTTC. Protein: CASSLLPRTRAQETQYF. This chain connects TRBV13 to TRBJ2-5; maybe TRBD2 (5 bases). There are 17 residues in the CDR3. Trimming pared 2 bases from V and 2 bases from J, leaving 18 bases between. The V gene's germline CDR1 is PRHDT and CDR2 FYEKMQ (reference sequence).

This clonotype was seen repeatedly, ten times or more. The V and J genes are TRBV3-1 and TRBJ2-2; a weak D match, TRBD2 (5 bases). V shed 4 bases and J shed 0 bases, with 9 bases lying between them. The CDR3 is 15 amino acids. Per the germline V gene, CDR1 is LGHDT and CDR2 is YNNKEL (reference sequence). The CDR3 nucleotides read TGTGCCAGCAGCCCCCCTAGCTCGAACACCGGGGAGCTGTTTTTT. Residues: CASSPPSSNTGELFF.

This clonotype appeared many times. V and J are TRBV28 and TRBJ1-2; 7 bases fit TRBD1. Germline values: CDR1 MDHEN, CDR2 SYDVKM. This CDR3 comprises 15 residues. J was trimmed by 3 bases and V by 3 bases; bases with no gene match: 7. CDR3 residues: CASSFIVTGYYGYTF. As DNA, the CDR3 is TGTGCCAGCAGTTTTATCGTGACAGGGTACTATGGCTACACCTTC.

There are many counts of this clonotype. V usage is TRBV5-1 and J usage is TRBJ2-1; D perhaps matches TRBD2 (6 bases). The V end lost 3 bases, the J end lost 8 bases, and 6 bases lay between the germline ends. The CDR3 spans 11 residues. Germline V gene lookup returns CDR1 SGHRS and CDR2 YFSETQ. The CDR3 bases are TGCGCCAGCAGCTGGGGGGATGAGCAGTTCTTC. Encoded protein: CASSWGDEQFF.

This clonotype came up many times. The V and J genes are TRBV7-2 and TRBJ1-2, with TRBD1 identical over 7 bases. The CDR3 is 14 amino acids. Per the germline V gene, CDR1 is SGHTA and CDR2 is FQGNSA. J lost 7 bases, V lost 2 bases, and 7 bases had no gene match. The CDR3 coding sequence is TGTGCCAGCAGCTTATCAGGGGGTCTAGGTGGCTACACCTTC. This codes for CASSLSGGLGGYTF.

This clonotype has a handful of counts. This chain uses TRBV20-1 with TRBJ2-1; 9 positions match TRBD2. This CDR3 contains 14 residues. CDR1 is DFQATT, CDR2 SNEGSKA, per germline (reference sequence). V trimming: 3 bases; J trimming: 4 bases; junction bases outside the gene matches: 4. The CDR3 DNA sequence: TGCAGTGCTAGGTGGCGGGGGGGTTACAATGAGCAGTTCTTC. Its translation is CSARWRGGYNEQFF.